The 7 T cell receptor beta chains listed next were all sequenced from one sample in a study of early T cells in non-severe SARS-CoV-2 infection. TCRdb reprocessed the 5' RACE reads with MiXCR, giving one entry per CDR3 protein. This table has about 77,000 distinct CDR3 sequences, roughly a sixth appearing once. The material sequenced was whole blood. These receptor sequences come from an adult who was a healthcare worker with PCR-confirmed SARS-CoV-2 infection or an uninfected control (not recorded which).

The chain joins TRBV3-1 to TRBJ2-5, with D hard to call. The CDR3 totals 14 residues. CDR1 is LGHDT, CDR2 YNNKEL, per germline (reference sequence). V gave up 4 bases and J gave up 0 bases, with 9 bases separating them. The CDR3 reads CASSRSSYQETQYF. CDR3 DNA: TGTGCCAGCAGCCGTAGTTCGTACCAAGAGACCCAGTACTTC.

This clonotype was recorded a few times. The V gene is TRBV20-1, the J gene TRBJ2-2; D may be TRBD1 (6 bases). This CDR3 is built from 14 residues. Trimming removed 5 bases from V and 4 bases from J, with 14 bases in between. The germline V gene encodes CDR1 DFQATT and CDR2 SNEGSKA (reference sequence). CDR3 protein: CSASRGSRTGELFF. CDR3 coding DNA: TGCAGTGCTTCGAGGGGGAGTCGCACCGGGGAGCTGTTTTTT.

The V and J genes are TRBV24-1 and TRBJ1-5; no clear D gene. The CDR3 extends over 14 amino acids. The germline V and J ends were trimmed by 2 bases and 8 bases, with 12 bases remaining between them. Germline V gene lookup returns CDR1 KGHDR and CDR2 SFDVKD. The CDR3 nucleotides are TGTGCCACCAGTGATTCTGGCCTACCAGAGCCCCAGCATTTT. Residues: CATSDSGLPEPQHF.

There are many counts of this clonotype. The rearrangement joins TRBV29-1 to TRBJ2-3; the match to TRBD1 covers 8 bases. Trimming cost V 5 bases and J 3 bases; bases outside gene matches: 4. In germline, CDR1 is SQVTM, CDR2 ANQGSEA. CDR3 length: 13 amino acids. The CDR3 coding sequence is TGCAGCGTTCAGGGGGCTTGGACAGATACGCAGTATTTT. It is translated as CSVQGAWTDTQYF.

This clonotype was observed many times. The V gene is TRBV30, the J gene TRBJ1-1; D is possibly TRBD1 (5 bases). This CDR3 contains 12 residues. The germline gives CDR1 GTSNPN, CDR2 SVGIG (reference sequence). Trimming shortened V by 5 bases and J by 1 base, and 8 bases separated the two germline ends. The CDR3 spells CAWGHANTEAFF. The CDR3 DNA sequence: TGTGCCTGGGGACATGCGAACACTGAAGCTTTCTTT.

This clonotype has only a few counts. The chain carries TRBV29-1 and TRBJ2-5; D perhaps matches TRBD2 (6 bases). V was cut by 4 bases and J by 5 bases, with 17 bases left in between. This CDR3 has 14 amino acids. Germline V lookup: CDR1 SQVTM, CDR2 ANQGSEA. CDR3 amino acids: CSVGGRLAVETQYF. The CDR3 nucleotides are TGCAGCGTTGGAGGGAGGCTTGCTGTGGAGACCCAGTACTTC.

In its sample, this clonotype was seen a few times. The rearrangement links TRBV4-1 to TRBJ1-4; D possibly corresponds to TRBD1 (6 bases). The CDR3 loop spans 16 amino acids. Germline assignment: CDR1 MGHRA and CDR2 YSYEKL. With 0 bases removed from V and 2 bases from J, the gap between germline ends came to 10 bases. The CDR3 is CASSQDGGATNEKLFF. The CDR3 nucleotides read TGCGCCAGCAGCCAAGATGGGGGGGCGACTAATGAAAAACTGTTTTTT.